One sample yielded the 9 T cell receptor beta chains listed below, sequenced in a study of ipilimumab plus nivolumab after autologous stem cell transplantation. TCRdb's copy holds only in-frame clones and misses some; the assay was immunoSEQ multiplex PCR. The sample comprises over 35,000 clones, more than 85% of which are singletons, and over 0.85% rests with the top ten. Sample: PBMCs, taken in a trial of ipilimumab plus nivolumab as post-transplant consolidation. These receptors were taken from a male donor with multiple myeloma.

The rearrangement links TRBV5-1 to TRBJ2-7; 11 bases map to TRBD1. CDR1 and CDR2 (germline): SGHRS, YFSETQ. The CDR3 runs 16 residues. Trimming took 2 bases from V and 2 from J; bases not matched to a gene: 6. The CDR3 DNA follows: TGCGCCAGCAGCTTAACCGGGACAGGGGGGACCTACGAGCAGTACTTC. It codes for CASSLTGTGGTYEQYF.

The rearrangement uses TRBV6-5 and TRBJ1-5, with 8 bases lining up with TRBD1. Germline values: CDR1 MNHEY, CDR2 SVGAGI. This CDR3 is built from 15 residues. Trimming at V came to 6 bases and at J to 1 base, leaving 5 bases not matched to a gene. DNA of the CDR3: TGTGCCAGCAGCTCTACAGGGGGAAGCAATCAGCCCCAGCATTTT. It codes for CASSSTGGSNQPQHF.

The gene calls are TRBV6-1 and TRBJ1-1; D call uncertain. In germline, CDR1 is MNHNS, CDR2 SASEGT. Trimming stripped 8 bases from V and 0 bases from J, with 16 bases between. The CDR3 is 15 amino acids. CDR3 protein: CASHYGYVLNTEAFF. The DNA of the CDR3 is TGTGCCAGCCACTATGGCTATGTTTTGAACACTGAAGCTTTCTTT.

V usage is TRBV7-3 and J usage is TRBJ2-2, with D unresolved. The ends were cut back, 1 base at V and 6 bases at J, with 6 bases in the middle. The CDR3 is 13 amino acids. CDR1 and CDR2 (germline): SGHTA, FQGTGA. This CDR3 is CASSLKGPGELFF. The CDR3 coding sequence is TGTGCCAGCAGCTTAAAGGGTCCCGGGGAGCTGTTTTTT.

The V gene is TRBV5-8, the J gene TRBJ1-5; 7 bases map to TRBD1. This CDR3 region has 16 residues. CDR1 and CDR2 from the germline V gene are SGHTS and YDEGEE. The V segment lost 4 bases and the J segment 3 bases; nucleotides outside the gene matches: 10. The CDR3 loop reads CASSRGTVSFNQPQHF. The CDR3 coding sequence is TGTGCCAGCAGCAGAGGGACAGTAAGCTTCAATCAGCCCCAGCATTTT.

The rearrangement joins TRBV5-6 to TRBJ1-2; possibly TRBD1 for D (5 bases). The V gene's germline CDR1 is SGHDT and CDR2 YYEEEE. The CDR3 contains 12 residues. Trimming left V 9 bases short and J 7 bases short, with 16 bases between. The CDR3 is CATGGYLLGYTF. The DNA of the CDR3 is TGTGCCACCGGGGGGTACCTCCTTGGCTACACCTTC.

The rearrangement links TRBV15 to TRBJ2-1; perhaps TRBD2 as D (6 bases). The CDR3 runs to 13 residues. V was pared by 2 bases and J by 6 bases, with 8 bases between. Germline CDR1 and CDR2: LNHNV and YYDKDF (reference sequence). DNA for the CDR3: TGTGCCACCAGCAGACGAGCGGGCAATGAGCAGTTCTTC. This translates into CATSRRAGNEQFF.

The chain joins TRBV28 to TRBJ1-1, with a tentative D call TRBD1 (6 bases). V dropped 5 bases and J dropped 1 base, with 11 bases sitting between them. The CDR3 contains 14 residues. The germline V gene has CDR1 MDHEN and CDR2 SYDVKM. Here the CDR3 DNA reads TGTGCCAGCAGTCTCGGGACACCGAACACTGAAGCTTTCTTT. Its translation: CASSLGTPNTEAFF.

V is TRBV19 and J is TRBJ2-3; TRBD2 agrees at 13 bases. Germline-derived CDR1 and CDR2 are LNHDA and SQIVND (reference sequence). CDR3 size: 17 residues. The ends lost 5 bases at V and 3 bases at J; junction bases unmatched: 8. CDR3 region: CASSPRTSGSGTDTQYF. CDR3 nucleotide sequence: TGTGCCAGTAGTCCTAGGACTAGCGGGAGTGGGACAGATACGCAGTATTTT.